A selection of T cell receptor beta chains follows, all from one sample in a study of immune evolution from preneoplasia to lung adenocarcinoma. Sequenced by immunoSEQ multiplex PCR; TCRdb stores in-frame clones only, minus some. The sample has around 15,000 clones; approximately 86% are singletons. The sequencing input was FFPE invasive lung adenocarcinoma tissue. The receptors derive from a person aged 70 to 79 with invasive lung adenocarcinoma. Both conserved end residues are part of each CDR3. Fields, in order: CDR3 protein, J gene, clone size, V gene. Where a row states a size, it is once, few, many or the class of an expanded clone; other rows omit it.

CDR3: CSVREGRDTEAFF
J: TRBJ1-1
size: -
V: TRBV29-1

CDR3: CASSFYGTGGGEAFF
J: TRBJ1-1
size: few
V: TRBV28

CDR3: CASSWAAGWMSGAYEQYF
J: TRBJ2-7
size: -
V: TRBV28

CDR3: CASSQGLSEAFF
J: TRBJ1-1
size: -
V: TRBV4-2

CDR3: CASSVFETSVEQYF
J: TRBJ2-7
size: -
V: TRBV9

CDR3: CAVQGNEQFF
J: TRBJ2-1
size: -
V: TRBV19

CDR3: CASSADWTSPYEQYF
J: TRBJ2-7
size: -
V: TRBV4-1

CDR3: CASSLVDPPYEQYF
J: TRBJ2-7
size: -
V: TRBV5-8

CDR3: CSVEAQGAGGYTF
J: TRBJ1-2
size: few
V: TRBV29-1

CDR3: CAISESLQGPGRPQHF
J: TRBJ1-5
size: -
V: TRBV10-3

CDR3: CASSEVRGAFF
J: TRBJ1-1
size: -
V: TRBV6-1

CDR3: CASSEEGGGYSGNTIYF
J: TRBJ1-3
size: -
V: TRBV2

CDR3: CASSEGVLAEPYEQYF
J: TRBJ2-7
size: -
V: TRBV6-1

CDR3: CAWSRGLAGAGELFF
J: TRBJ2-2
size: -
V: TRBV30

CDR3: CASSPTGGGSQYF
J: TRBJ2-3
size: -
V: TRBV7-3

CDR3: CASSVGVGSNYGYTF
J: TRBJ1-2
size: -
V: TRBV25-1

CDR3: CASSATSGKTGELFF
J: TRBJ2-2
size: -
V: TRBV9

CDR3: CASRPTPGTAYGYTF
J: TRBJ1-2
size: -
V: TRBV28

CDR3: CASSFEGFYTEAFF
J: TRBJ1-1
size: once
V: TRBV7-8

CDR3: CASSQDQDRVRYEQYF
J: TRBJ2-7
size: -
V: TRBV4-1

CDR3: CASSPQSFTYEQYF
J: TRBJ2-7
size: -
V: TRBV5-1

CDR3: CASSLSRGLTPYEQYF
J: TRBJ2-7
size: -
V: TRBV7-8

CDR3: CASSLPGQGRHEQFF
J: TRBJ2-1
size: -
V: TRBV5-1

CDR3: CASRPDRESYNEQFF
J: TRBJ2-1
size: -
V: TRBV6-5